The subject of this entry is one TCR beta chain. Its antigen is currently unknown. Use of 60 Vbeta and 13 Jbeta primers characterized the PCR. This table comes from immunoSEQ multiplex PCR, and its TCRdb copy is limited to in-frame clones, with some not included. The sample yields some 170,000 clones, around four fifths seen once. The data are from a study of cytomegalovirus exposure and HLA in healthy donors. The study, taken as a whole, reports: It was assumed in the presence/absence analyses that sequencing depth was roughly uniform across donors. Associated with cytomegalovirus, according to the listing, were around 160 TCR beta chains.

The CDR3 is made up of 17 amino acids. Per germline, CDR1 SGHRS and CDR2 YFSETQ. Trimming shortened V by 0 bases and J by 4 bases, and 17 bases separated the two germline ends. Sample: PBMCs. This clonotype was sampled from a young woman in good health and CMV-seronegative. This sequence joins TRBV5-1 and TRBJ2-1; D may be TRBD1 (6 bases). The CDR3 DNA follows: TGCGCCAGCAGCTTGGTGCCCTCGAGGGGGTCGTACAATGAGCAGTTCTTC. Its translation is CASSLVPSRGSYNEQFF.